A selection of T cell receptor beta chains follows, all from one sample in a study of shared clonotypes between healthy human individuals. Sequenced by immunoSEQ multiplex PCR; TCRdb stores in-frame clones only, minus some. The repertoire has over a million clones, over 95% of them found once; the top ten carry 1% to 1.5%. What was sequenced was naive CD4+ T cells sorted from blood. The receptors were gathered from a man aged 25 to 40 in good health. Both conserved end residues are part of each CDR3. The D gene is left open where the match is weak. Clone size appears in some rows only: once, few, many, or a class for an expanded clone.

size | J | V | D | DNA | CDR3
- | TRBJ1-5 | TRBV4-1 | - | TGCGCCAGCAGCCTTCGGGGGAAAGGGAGCGGCCAATACGGCAATCAGCCCCAGCATTTT | CASSLRGKGSGQYGNQPQHF
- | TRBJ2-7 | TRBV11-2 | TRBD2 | TGTGCCAGCAGTTTTAATAGCGGGACCATAACCTACGAGCAGTACTTC | CASSFNSGTITYEQYF
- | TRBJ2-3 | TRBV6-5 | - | TGTGCCAGGGGAAGGCAGACAGCAGATACGCAGTATTTT | CARGRQTADTQYF
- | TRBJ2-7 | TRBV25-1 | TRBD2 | TGTGCCAGCAACCAGACTAGCGGGCAGTACTTC | CASNQTSGQYF
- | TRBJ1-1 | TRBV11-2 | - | TGTGCCAGCAGCCAAACCGGACGGCTGGCGACTGAAGCTTTCTTT | CASSQTGRLATEAFF
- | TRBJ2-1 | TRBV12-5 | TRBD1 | TGTGCTAGTGTCCCCGGGGACAGGGGGCTTAACAATGAGCAGTTCTTC | CASVPGDRGLNNEQFF
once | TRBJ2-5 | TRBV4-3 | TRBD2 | TGCGCCAGCGGACTAGCGATGGGGGAGACCCAGTACTTC | CASGLAMGETQYF
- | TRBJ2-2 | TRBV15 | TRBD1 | TGTGCCACCAGCAGAGGACAGGGTCGGACCGGGGAGCTGTTTTTT | CATSRGQGRTGELFF
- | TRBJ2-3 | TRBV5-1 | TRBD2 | TGCGCCAGCAGCATAGGACTAGCGGGAGGAGGGGCAGATACGCAGTATTTT | CASSIGLAGGGADTQYF
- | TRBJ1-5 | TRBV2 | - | TGTGCCAGCCGGTATAGCAATCAGCCCCAGCATTTT | CASRYSNQPQHF
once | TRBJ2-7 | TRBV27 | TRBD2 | TGTGCCAGCAGTCCCCTAGCGGGAGGATCCTACGAGCAGTACTTC | CASSPLAGGSYEQYF
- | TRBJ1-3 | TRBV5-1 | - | TGCGCCAGCAGCTTGGATTTAAACACCATATATTTT | CASSLDLNTIYF
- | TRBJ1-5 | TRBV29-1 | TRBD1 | TGCAGCGTCGGGACAGGGCCCAATCAGCCCCAGCATTTT | CSVGTGPNQPQHF
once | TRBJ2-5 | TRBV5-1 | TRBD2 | TGCGCCAGCACCGCCCGGGGGGGCCAAGAGACCCAGTACTTC | CASTARGGQETQYF
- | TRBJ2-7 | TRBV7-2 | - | TGTGCCAGCAGCACACAGGGTAGCTCCTACGAGCAGTACTTC | CASSTQGSSYEQYF
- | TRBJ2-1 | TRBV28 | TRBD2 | TGTGCCAGCAGTTCAGGTCGACTAGCGTCCCACAATGAGCAGTTCTTC | CASSSGRLASHNEQFF
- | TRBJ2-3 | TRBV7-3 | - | TGTGCCAGCAGCTCCTTAGCGGAACCCACAGATACGCAGTATTTT | CASSSLAEPTDTQYF
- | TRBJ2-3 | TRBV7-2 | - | TGTGCCAGCAGCCCTAGCGCAGATACGCAGTATTTT | CASSPSADTQYF
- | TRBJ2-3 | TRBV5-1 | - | TGCGCCAGCAGTATAACAGATACGCAGTATTTT | CASSITDTQYF
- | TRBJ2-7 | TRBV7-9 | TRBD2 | TGTGCCAGCAGCCAAGCGGGAGGTCGCTCCTACGAGCAGTACTTC | CASSQAGGRSYEQYF
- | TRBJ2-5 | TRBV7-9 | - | TGTGCCAGCAGCTTACGGGGAGAGCAAGAGACCCAGTACTTC | CASSLRGEQETQYF
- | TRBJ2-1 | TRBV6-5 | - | TGTGCCAGCAGTTACCGGGGACTTGACTACAATGAGCAGTTCTTC | CASSYRGLDYNEQFF
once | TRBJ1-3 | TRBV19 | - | TGTGCCAGTAGTAACCCAACCGCCTCTGGAAACACCATATATTTT | CASSNPTASGNTIYF
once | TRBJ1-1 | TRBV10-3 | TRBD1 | TGTGCCACCGTCACCGGGACAGGCCTGAACACTGAAGCTTTCTTT | CATVTGTGLNTEAFF
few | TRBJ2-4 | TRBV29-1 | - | TGCAGCGGTCTACTGGGAGACATTCAGTACTTC | CSGLLGDIQYF
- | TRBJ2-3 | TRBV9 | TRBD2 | TGTGCCAGCAGCGTAGGCCCAGCGGGAATCACAGATACGCAGTATTTT | CASSVGPAGITDTQYF
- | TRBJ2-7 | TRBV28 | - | TGTGCCAGCAGTTACCGCCTCGTGGCCATAACCTACGAGCAGTACTTC | CASSYRLVAITYEQYF
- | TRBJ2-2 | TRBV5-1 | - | TGCGCCAGCAGCGTGCCTAGGGGCGGGGCAATGGCCGGGGAGCTGTTTTTT | CASSVPRGGAMAGELFF
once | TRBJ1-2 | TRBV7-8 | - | TGTGCCAGCAGCCGTGCGATTAGGGAGTTTAACTATGGCTACACCTTC | CASSRAIREFNYGYTF
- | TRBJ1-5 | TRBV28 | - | TGTGCCAGCTCAACAGGGCGCCCGTGGCCCCAGCATTTT | CASSTGRPWPQHF
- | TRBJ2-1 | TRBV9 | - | TGTGCCAGCAGCGTAACGGTTAGCAGTAATAATGAGCAGTTCTTC | CASSVTVSSNNEQFF
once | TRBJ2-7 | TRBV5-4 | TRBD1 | TGTGCCAGCAGCGTCCCGGGACAGGGGCGCTACGAGCAGTACTTC | CASSVPGQGRYEQYF
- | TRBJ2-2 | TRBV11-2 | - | TGTGCCAGCAGCCATAGCGGGAACACCGGGGAGCTGTTTTTT | CASSHSGNTGELFF
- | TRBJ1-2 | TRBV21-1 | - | TGTGCCAGCCTCAGGGTGGTAGAAACCTTC | CASLRVVETF
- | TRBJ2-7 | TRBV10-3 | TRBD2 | TGTGCCATCCGGGGTCAGCGGGAGGGCTACGAGCAGTACTTC | CAIRGQREGYEQYF
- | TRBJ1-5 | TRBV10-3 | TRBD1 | TGTGCCATCAGTGATCGGGACAGTTATCAGCCCCAGCATTTT | CAISDRDSYQPQHF
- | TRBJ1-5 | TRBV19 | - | TGTGCCAGTAGAATAGACAGCTTGTATAGCAATCAGCCCCAGCATTTT | CASRIDSLYSNQPQHF
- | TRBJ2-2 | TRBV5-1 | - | TGCGCCAGCAGCTTGTCACGGGAGAAGATCGGGGAGCTGTTTTTT | CASSLSREKIGELFF
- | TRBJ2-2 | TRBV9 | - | TGTGCCAGCAGCGTAGGGGACCGACCACACAGAGGAGGTCCCGGGGAGCTGTTTTTT | CASSVGDRPHRGGPGELFF
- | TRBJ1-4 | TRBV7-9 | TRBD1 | TGTGCCAGCAGCTCTCCGACAGGGACGGGGCTAAGAGAAAAACTGTTTTTT | CASSSPTGTGLREKLFF
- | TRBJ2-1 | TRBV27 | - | TGTGCCAGCAGTTTCAACGGTGCCTACAATGAGCAGTTCTTC | CASSFNGAYNEQFF